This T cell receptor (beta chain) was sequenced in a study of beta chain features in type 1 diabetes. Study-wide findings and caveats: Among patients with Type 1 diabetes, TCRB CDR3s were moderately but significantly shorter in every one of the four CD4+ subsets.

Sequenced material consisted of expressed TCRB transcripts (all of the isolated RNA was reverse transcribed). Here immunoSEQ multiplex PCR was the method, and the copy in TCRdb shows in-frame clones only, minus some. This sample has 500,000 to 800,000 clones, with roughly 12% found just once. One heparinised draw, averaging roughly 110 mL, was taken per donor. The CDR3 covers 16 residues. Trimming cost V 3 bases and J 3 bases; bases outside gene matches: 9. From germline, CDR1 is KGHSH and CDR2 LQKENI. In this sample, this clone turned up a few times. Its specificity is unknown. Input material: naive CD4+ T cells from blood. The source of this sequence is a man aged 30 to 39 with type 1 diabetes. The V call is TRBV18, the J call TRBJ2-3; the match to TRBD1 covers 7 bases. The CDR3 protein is CASSPPRTGATDTQYF. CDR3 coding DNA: TGTGCCAGCTCACCCCCACGTACAGGGGCAACAGATACGCAGTATTTT.